This entry lists 18 T cell receptor beta chains sequenced from one sample in a study of tumor-infiltrating lymphocytes in primary liver carcinoma. A constant-region primer primed TCR beta cDNA synthesis from roughly 510 ng of total RNA. The TCR beta library was amplified through three nested multiplex PCR rounds in a modified ARM-PCR procedure. Both of the initial two PCR rounds ran for about 9 cycles and employed TRBV1-TRBV30 forward primers alongside a C-beta reverse primer. TCRdb re-analysed the multiplex PCR reads in MiXCR, keeping a single row per CDR3 protein. The sample carries about 180,000 distinct CDR3 sequences, 60% recorded once. Both blood RNA, taken from unsorted whole blood, and germline DNA were extracted. The sample taken for sequencing was peripheral blood. These receptors were collected from a man aged 35-49 years with primary liver carcinoma and hepatitis B virus infection.

As to this clonotype: This may stem from a read error, because a much larger clone lies one nucleotide away. This chain links TRBV11-1 with TRBJ2-5, with D unclear. Germline values: CDR1 SGHAT, CDR2 FQDESV (reference sequence). V lost 5 bases and J 2 bases, leaving 15 bases between the germline ends. The CDR3 consists of 15 residues. The CDR3 protein is CASSPKHRSQETQYF. In nucleotides, the CDR3 is TGTGCCAGCAGCCCTAAGCACAGATCTCAAGAGACCCAGTACTTC.

This clonotype has more than one count but fewer than ten. The chain joins TRBV29-1 to TRBJ2-7; 8 bases agree with TRBD2. V lost 4 bases, J lost 5 bases, and 7 bases stayed unmatched. The V gene's germline CDR1 is SQVTM and CDR2 ANQGSEA. The CDR3 runs 13 residues. In DNA, the CDR3 is TGCAGCGTTGGAAATGGCGGGAGGCACGAGCAGTACTTC. Residues: CSVGNGGRHEQYF.

The chain uses TRBV4-2 and TRBJ2-7, with D possibly called TRBD1 or TRBD2 (7 bases each). Germline loops: CDR1 LGHNA, CDR2 YNFKEQ. Deletions cut 4 bases from V and 1 base from J, with 23 bases between. The CDR3 spans 18 residues. In DNA, the CDR3 is TGTGCCAGCAGCCCGAAAGGGGGCGGGAGAGGGGATTCCTACGAGCAGTACTTC. This translates into CASSPKGGGRGDSYEQYF.

Concerning this clonotype itself: Mismatch with germline at one junction end may stem from a read error. The chain recombines TRBV11-2 with TRBJ2-2, with 9 bases lining up with TRBD2. CDR3 length equals 16 residues. The V gene's germline CDR1 is SGHAT and CDR2 FQNNGV. The CDR3 DNA reads TGTGCCAGCAGCTTAGTGGCGCTAGCGGGAACCAGAGAGCTGTTCTTT. Amino acid sequence: CASSLVALAGTRELFF.

Comment on this clonotype: Given a much more abundant clone one base away, this may be a read error. The V call is TRBV6-5, the J call TRBJ1-6, with 8 positions matching TRBD1. The CDR3 extends over 13 amino acids. Germline assignment: CDR1 MNHEY and CDR2 SVGAGI. The CDR3 sequence: CASSSDRASLLHF. For the CDR3, the DNA is TGTGCCAGCAGTTCGGACAGGGCCTCACTCCTCCACTTT.

This clonotype showed up just a few times. The rearrangement uses TRBV4-1 and TRBJ1-5, with a possible D match to TRBD1 (5 bases). This CDR3 contains 14 residues. With 3 bases removed from V and 11 bases from J, the gap between germline ends came to 17 bases. CDR1 MGHRA and CDR2 YSYEKL come from the germline V gene. The DNA of the CDR3 is TGCGCCAGCAGCCAGTCTGGACGTGCAGGGACCCAGCATTTT. It codes for CASSQSGRAGTQHF.

This chain connects TRBV6-5 to TRBJ2-7, with D possibly being TRBD1 or TRBD2 (6 bases each). Trimming took off 4 bases at V and 8 bases at J, with 24 bases between the two ends. This CDR3 spans 16 amino acids. Germline CDR1 MNHEY, CDR2 SVGAGI. CDR3 nucleotides: TGTGCCAGCAGTTCCGCAGGGGCGGGATGGCAGACTCAGCAGTACTTC. Translated, it gives CASSSAGAGWQTQQYF.

This chain connects TRBV4-2 to TRBJ2-4; the D call may be TRBD1 or TRBD2 (5 bases each). The V gene lost 7 bases and the J gene lost 0 bases, with 10 bases spanning the gap. Germline V gene sequence: CDR1 LGHNA, CDR2 YNFKEQ. This CDR3 contains 14 residues. The DNA of the CDR3 is TGTGCCAGCAACCGGGACCTAGCCAAAAACATTCAGTACTTC. It encodes CASNRDLAKNIQYF.

The table lists this clonotype with many counts. J is TRBJ2-2 and V is TRBV4-2; a possible D gene is TRBD2 (5 bases). V was clipped by 3 bases and J by 5 bases, with 13 bases between them. CDR1 LGHNA and CDR2 YNFKEQ come from the germline V gene. The CDR3 is 15 amino acids. CDR3 nucleotides: TGTGCCAGCAGCCAGTCTGGAGCGGTTACCGGGGAGCTGTTTTTT. Protein sequence: CASSQSGAVTGELFF.

Turning to this clonotype: A much larger clone lies a single base off, so this may be a read error. The chain carries TRBV6-6 and TRBJ1-5, with 7 bases that match TRBD1. This CDR3 has 13 residues. Germline values: CDR1 MNHNY, CDR2 SVGAGI (reference sequence). The CDR3, as DNA: TGTGTCGGCCAAACAGGGGAGGGTCAGCCCCAGCATTTT. This codes for CVGQTGEGQPQHF.

With regard to this clonotype: The junction does not match germline at one end; this may be a read error. The rearrangement uses TRBV6-1 and TRBJ2-3; 7 bases align to TRBD1. This CDR3 is built from 17 residues. Germline CDR1 is MNHNS and CDR2 is SASEGT. The chain's CDR3 is CASSEVLEGGDTDTHYF. The CDR3 DNA follows: TGTGCCAGCAGTGAAGTTCTTGAAGGGGGCGACACAGATACGCATTATTTT.

This clonotype was counted only a few times. Compared with germline, one end of the junction differs, possibly owing to a read error. The CDR3 nucleotides read TGTGCCAGCAGCTTGCCCCCGGGAGACTTCGAGCAGTACTTT. It encodes CASSLPPGDFEQYF. The J gene is TRBJ2-7, the V gene TRBV5-5, with a weak D call TRBD2 (6 bases). CDR1 is SGHKS, CDR2 YYEKEE, per germline (reference sequence). This CDR3 comprises 14 residues.

A word on this clonotype: One junction end disagrees with the germline gene, perhaps due to a read error. The CDR3 nucleotides read TGTGACAGCAGCTTATGCCTAGCGGGAAGTCAAGAGACCCAGTACTTC. Translating gives CDSSLCLAGSQETQYF. The V and J genes are TRBV11-2 and TRBJ2-5; the match to TRBD2 covers 9 bases. Germline-derived CDR1 and CDR2 are SGHAT and FQNNGV. The CDR3 consists of 16 residues.

The rearrangement uses TRBV7-9 and TRBJ2-7, with 11 bases aligning to TRBD2. The CDR3 covers 15 residues. J gave up 6 bases and V 4 bases, and 8 bases lay outside the gene matches. Germline values: CDR1 SEHNR, CDR2 FQNEAQ (reference sequence). CDR3 residues: CASSYVSGRASEQYF. The CDR3 nucleotides read TGTGCCAGCAGCTACGTTAGCGGGAGGGCTTCCGAGCAGTACTTC. Full variable domain (missing parts from reference TRBV7-9 and TRBJ2-7): DTGVSQNPRHKITKRGQNVTFRCDPISEHNRLYWYRQTLGQGPEFLTYFQNEAQLEKSRLLSDRFSAERPKGSFSTLEIQRTEQGDSAMYLCASSYVSGRASEQYFGPGTRLTVT.

In its sample, this clonotype was seen many times. The chain carries TRBV11-2 and TRBJ2-1; the D is unclear. V was trimmed by 3 bases and J by 6 bases, leaving 6 bases between them. The CDR3 runs 12 residues. Looked up from germline, CDR1 is SGHAT and CDR2 is FQNNGV. Here the CDR3 DNA reads TGTGCCAGCAGCTTCCGAACCAATGAGCAGTTCTTC. The encoded protein is CASSFRTNEQFF.

The chain carries TRBV12-3 or TRBV12-4 and TRBJ2-7, with D perhaps matching TRBD1 (6 bases). This CDR3 region has 14 residues. Trimming stripped 1 base from V and 5 bases from J, with 12 bases between. As DNA, the CDR3 is TGTGCCAGCAGTTTAGGGGGGACAACCCACGAGCAGTACTTC. It specifies CASSLGGTTHEQYF.

As concerns this clonotype: This sequence may be a read error, since a much larger clone differs from it by one base. J is TRBJ2-3 and V is TRBV29-1, with D possibly being TRBD1 (5 bases). Germline CDR1 and CDR2: SQVTM and ANQGSEA. CDR3 length: 12 residues. DNA of the CDR3: TGCAGCGTTGCAGGTGAAGGGGATATGCAGTATTTT. Its protein is CSVAGEGDMQYF.

This clonotype has more than one count but fewer than ten. The rearrangement links TRBV6-6 to TRBJ2-4; TRBD1 aligns across 10 bases. Germline CDR1 is MNHNY and CDR2 is SVGAGI (reference sequence). The V segment lost 2 bases and the J segment 8 bases; nucleotides outside the gene matches: 18. The CDR3 sequence is 19 residues long. CDR3 protein: CASSYLAGTGDDDNYIQYF. The CDR3 DNA sequence: TGTGCCAGCAGTTACCTAGCCGGGACAGGGGACGATGATAACTACATTCAGTACTTC.